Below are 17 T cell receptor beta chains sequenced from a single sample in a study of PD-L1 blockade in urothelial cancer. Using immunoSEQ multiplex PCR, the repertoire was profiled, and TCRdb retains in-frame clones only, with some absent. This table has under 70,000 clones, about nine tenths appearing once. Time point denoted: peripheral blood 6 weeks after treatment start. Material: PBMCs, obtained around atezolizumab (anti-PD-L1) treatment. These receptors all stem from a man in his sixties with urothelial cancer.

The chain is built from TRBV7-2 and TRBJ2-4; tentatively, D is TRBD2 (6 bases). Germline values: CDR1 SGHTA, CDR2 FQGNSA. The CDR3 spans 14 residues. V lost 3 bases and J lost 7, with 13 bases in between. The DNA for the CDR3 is TGTGCCAGCAGCTTCTCGTTGGGGAGGAACATTCAGTACTTC. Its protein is CASSFSLGRNIQYF. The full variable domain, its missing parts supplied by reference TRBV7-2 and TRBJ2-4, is GAGVSQSPSNKVTEKGKDVELRCDPISGHTALYWYRQSLGQGLEFLIYFQGNSAPDKSGLPSDRFSAERTGGSVSTLTIQRTQQEDSAVYLCASSFSLGRNIQYFGAGTRLSVL.

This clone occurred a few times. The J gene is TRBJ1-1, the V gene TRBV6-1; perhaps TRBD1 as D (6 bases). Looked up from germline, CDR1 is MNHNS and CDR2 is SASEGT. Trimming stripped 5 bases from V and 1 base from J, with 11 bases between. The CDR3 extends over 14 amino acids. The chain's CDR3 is CASSLGAKNTEAFF. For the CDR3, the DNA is TGTGCCAGCAGTTTGGGGGCAAAGAACACTGAAGCTTTCTTT.

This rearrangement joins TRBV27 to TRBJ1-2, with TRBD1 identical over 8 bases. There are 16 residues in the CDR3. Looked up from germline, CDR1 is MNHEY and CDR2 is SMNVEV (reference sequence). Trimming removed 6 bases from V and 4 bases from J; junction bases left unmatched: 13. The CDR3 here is CASRTRIRGRTYGYTF. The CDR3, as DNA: TGTGCCAGCAGAACCAGAATCAGGGGGCGCACCTATGGCTACACCTTC.

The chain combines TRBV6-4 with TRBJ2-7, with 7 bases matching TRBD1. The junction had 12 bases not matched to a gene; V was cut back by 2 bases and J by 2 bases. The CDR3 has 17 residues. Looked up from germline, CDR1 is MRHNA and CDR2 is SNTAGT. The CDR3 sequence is CASSDPDRPTGTYEQYF. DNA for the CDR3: TGTGCCAGCAGTGACCCGGACAGGCCTACCGGGACCTACGAGCAGTACTTC.

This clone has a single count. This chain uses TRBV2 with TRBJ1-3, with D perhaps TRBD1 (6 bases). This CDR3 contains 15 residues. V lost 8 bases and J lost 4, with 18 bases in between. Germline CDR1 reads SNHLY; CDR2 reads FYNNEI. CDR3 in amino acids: CASRNVGGVGNTIYF. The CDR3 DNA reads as TGTGCCAGCCGTAATGTAGGGGGAGTAGGAAACACCATATATTTT.

The DNA of the CDR3 is TGTGCCAGCAGCTCCCAGGGGGGAGGCAATTCACCCCTCCACTTT. Protein sequence: CASSSQGGGNSPLHF. The rearrangement links TRBV7-3 to TRBJ1-6; TRBD1 matches 7 bases. With 4 bases clipped from V and 7 bases from J, the junction kept 7 bases outside the gene matches. CDR1 SGHTA and CDR2 FQGTGA come from the germline V gene. There are 15 residues in the CDR3. The full variable domain, in which reference TRBV7-3 and TRBJ1-6 provide the parts outside the CDR3, is GAGVSQTPSNKVTEKGKYVELRCDPISGHTALYWYRQSLGQGPEFLIYFQGTGAADDSGLPNDRFFAVRPEGSVSTLKIQRTERGDSAVYLCASSSQGGGNSPLHFGNGTRLTVT.

In nucleotides, the CDR3 is TGTGCCAACCCCGAGGGAGGTAGGTCCTACAATGAGCAGTTCTTC. Translation: CANPEGGRSYNEQFF. The V call is TRBV27, the J call TRBJ2-1; D possibly corresponds to TRBD2 (6 bases). CDR1 MNHEY and CDR2 SMNVEV come from the germline V gene (reference sequence). The CDR3 sequence is 15 residues long. The V end was cut by 10 bases, the J end by 1 base, with 17 bases between.

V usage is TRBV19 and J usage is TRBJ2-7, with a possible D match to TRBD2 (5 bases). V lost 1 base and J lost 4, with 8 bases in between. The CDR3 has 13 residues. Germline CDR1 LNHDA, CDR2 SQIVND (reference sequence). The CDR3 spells CASSIGLRYEQYF. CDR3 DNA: TGTGCCAGTAGTATAGGACTACGGTACGAGCAGTACTTC.

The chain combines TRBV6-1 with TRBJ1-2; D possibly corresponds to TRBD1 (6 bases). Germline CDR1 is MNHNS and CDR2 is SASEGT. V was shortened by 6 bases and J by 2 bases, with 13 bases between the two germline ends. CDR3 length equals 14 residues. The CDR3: CASRLQGGNYGYTF. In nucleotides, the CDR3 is TGTGCCAGCAGGCTCCAAGGGGGAAACTATGGCTACACCTTC.

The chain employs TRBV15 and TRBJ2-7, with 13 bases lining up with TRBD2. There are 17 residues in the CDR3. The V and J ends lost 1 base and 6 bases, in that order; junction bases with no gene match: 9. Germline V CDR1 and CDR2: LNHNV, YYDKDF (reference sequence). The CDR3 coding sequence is TGTGCCACCAGCAGAGGACCGCACGGGACTAGCGGGACCGAGCAGTACTTC. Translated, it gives CATSRGPHGTSGTEQYF.

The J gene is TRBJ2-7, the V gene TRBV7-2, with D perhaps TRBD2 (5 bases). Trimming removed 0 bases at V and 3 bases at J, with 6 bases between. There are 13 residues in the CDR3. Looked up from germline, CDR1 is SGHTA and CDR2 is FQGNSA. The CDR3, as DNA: TGTGCCAGCAGCTTAGCAGACTACTACGAGCAGTACTTC. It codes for CASSLADYYEQYF.

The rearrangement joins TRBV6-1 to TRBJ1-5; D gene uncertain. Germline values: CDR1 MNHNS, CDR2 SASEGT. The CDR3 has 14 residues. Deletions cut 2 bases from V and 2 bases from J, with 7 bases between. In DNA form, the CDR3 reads TGTGCCAGCAGTGAACCGGGTGGCAATCAGCCCCAGCATTTT. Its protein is CASSEPGGNQPQHF.

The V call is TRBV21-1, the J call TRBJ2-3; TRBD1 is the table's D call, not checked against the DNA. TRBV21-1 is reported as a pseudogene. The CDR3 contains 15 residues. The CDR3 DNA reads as TGTGCCAGCAGCAAAGACACGTCTGGCACAGATACGAAGTATTTT. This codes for CASSKDTSGTDTKYF.

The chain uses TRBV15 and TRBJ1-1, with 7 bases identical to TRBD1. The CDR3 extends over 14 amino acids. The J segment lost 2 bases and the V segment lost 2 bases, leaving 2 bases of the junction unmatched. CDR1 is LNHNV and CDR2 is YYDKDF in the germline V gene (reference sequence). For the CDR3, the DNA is TGTGCCACCAGCAGACGGGACAGAAACACTGAAGCTTTCTTT. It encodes CATSRRDRNTEAFF.

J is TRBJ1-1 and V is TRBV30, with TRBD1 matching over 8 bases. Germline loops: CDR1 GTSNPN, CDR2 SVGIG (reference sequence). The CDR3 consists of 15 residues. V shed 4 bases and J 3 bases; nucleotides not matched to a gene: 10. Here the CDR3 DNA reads TGTGCCTGGAAGGGACAGGAGGAAGGCTACACTGAAGCTTTCTTT. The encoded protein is CAWKGQEEGYTEAFF.

CDR3 region: CASSAFGIGTSGLTDTQYF. The CDR3 DNA is TGTGCCAGCAGCGCGTTTGGGATAGGGACTAGCGGCCTCACAGATACGCAGTATTTT. The chain combines TRBV9 with TRBJ2-3; 11 nucleotides match TRBD2. This CDR3 region has 19 residues. The germline CDR1 and CDR2 sequences are SGDLS and YYNGEE. The ends lost 3 bases at V and 2 bases at J; junction bases unmatched: 14.

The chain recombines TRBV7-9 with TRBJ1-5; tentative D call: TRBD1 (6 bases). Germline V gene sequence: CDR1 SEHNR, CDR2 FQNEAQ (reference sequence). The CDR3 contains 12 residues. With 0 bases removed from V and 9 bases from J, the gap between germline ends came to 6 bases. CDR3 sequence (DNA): TGTGCCAGCAGCTTAGCCAGGGGGCCCCAGCATTTT. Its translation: CASSLARGPQHF.